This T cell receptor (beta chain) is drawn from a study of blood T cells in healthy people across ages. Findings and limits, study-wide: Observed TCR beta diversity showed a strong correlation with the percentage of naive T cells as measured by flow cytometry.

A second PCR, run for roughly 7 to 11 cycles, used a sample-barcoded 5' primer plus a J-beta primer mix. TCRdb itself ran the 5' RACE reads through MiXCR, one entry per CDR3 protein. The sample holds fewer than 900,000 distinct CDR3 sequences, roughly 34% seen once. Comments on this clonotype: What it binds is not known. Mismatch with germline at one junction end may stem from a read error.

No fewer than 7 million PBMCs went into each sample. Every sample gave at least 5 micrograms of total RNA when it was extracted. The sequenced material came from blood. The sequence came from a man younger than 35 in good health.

The CDR3 nucleotides are TGCGGCGTTGACGGGGACGGTGGCTACACCTTC. This sequence encodes CGVDGDGGYTF. The chain uses TRBV29-1 and TRBJ1-2; TRBD1 might be the D (5 bases). CDR3 size: 11 residues. Germline assignment: CDR1 SQVTM and CDR2 ANQGSEA. The whole variable domain, filled in from reference TRBV29-1 and TRBJ1-2, reads SAVISQKPSRDICQRGTSLTIQCQVDSQVTMMFWYRQQPGQSLTLIATANQGSEATYESGFVIDKFPISRPNLTFSTLTVSNMSPEDSSIYLCGVDGDGGYTFGSGTRLTVV.